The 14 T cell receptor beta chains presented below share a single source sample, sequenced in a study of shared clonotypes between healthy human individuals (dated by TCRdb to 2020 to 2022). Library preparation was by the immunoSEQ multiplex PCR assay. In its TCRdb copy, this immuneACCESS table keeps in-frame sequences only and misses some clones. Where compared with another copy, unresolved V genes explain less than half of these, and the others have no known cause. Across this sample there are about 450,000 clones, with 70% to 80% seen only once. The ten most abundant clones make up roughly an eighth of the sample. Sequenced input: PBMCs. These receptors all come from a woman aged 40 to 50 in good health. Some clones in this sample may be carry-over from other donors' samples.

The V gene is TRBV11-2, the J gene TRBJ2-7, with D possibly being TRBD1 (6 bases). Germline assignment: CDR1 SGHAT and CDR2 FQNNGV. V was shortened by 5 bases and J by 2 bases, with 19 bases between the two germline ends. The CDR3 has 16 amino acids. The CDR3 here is CASSPQTGRSAYEQYF. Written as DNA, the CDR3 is TGTGCCAGCAGCCCTCAAACAGGGCGGTCAGCCTACGAGCAGTACTTC.

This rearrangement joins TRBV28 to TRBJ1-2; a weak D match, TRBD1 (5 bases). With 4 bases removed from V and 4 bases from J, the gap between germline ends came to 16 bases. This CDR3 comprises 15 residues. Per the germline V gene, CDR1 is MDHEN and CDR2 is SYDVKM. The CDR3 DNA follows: TGTGCCAGCAGTTCCCTCGCGGCCCAGGGCTATGGCTACACCTTC. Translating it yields CASSSLAAQGYGYTF.

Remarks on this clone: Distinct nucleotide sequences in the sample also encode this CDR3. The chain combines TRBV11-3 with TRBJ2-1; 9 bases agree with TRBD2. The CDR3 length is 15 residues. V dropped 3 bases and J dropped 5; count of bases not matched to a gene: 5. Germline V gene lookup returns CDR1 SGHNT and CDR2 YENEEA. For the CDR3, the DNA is TGTGCCAGCAGCTTGGGGCTAGCGGGGCACAATGAGCAGTTCTTC. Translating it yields CASSLGLAGHNEQFF.

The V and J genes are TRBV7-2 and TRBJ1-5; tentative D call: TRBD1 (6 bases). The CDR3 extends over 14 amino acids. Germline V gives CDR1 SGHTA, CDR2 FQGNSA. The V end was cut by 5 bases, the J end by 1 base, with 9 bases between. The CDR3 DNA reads TGTGCCAGCAGCACAGGGATGAGCAATCAGCCCCAGCATTTT. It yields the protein CASSTGMSNQPQHF.

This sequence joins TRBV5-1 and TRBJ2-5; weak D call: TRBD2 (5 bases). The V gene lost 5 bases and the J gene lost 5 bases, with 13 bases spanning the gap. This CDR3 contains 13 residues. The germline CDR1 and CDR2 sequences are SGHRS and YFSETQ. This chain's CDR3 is CASRATTRETQYF. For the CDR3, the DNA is TGCGCCAGCAGGGCGACTACAAGGGAGACCCAGTACTTC.

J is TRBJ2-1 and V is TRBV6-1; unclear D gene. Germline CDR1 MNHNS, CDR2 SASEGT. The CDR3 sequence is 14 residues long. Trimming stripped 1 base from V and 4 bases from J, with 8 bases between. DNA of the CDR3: TGTGCCAGCAGTGAAGGAATGGGGTACAATGAGCAGTTCTTC. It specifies CASSEGMGYNEQFF.

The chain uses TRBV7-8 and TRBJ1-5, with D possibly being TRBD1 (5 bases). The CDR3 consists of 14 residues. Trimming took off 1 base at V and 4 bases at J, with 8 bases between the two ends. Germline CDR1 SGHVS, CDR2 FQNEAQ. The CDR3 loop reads CASSLGGANQPQHF. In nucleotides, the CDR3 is TGTGCCAGCAGCTTAGGAGGGGCTAATCAGCCCCAGCATTTT.

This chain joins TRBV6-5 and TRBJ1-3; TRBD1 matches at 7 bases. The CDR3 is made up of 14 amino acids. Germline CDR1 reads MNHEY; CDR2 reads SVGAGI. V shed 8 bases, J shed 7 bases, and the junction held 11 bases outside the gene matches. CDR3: CASGNRGRGNTIYF. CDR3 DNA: TGTGCCAGCGGGAATAGGGGGCGAGGGAACACCATATATTTT.

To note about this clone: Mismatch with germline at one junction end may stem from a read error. CDR3 residues: CATSDSPQETQYF. DNA of the CDR3: TGTGCCACCAGTGACAGTCCCCAAGAGACCCAGTACTTC. The genes are TRBV6-1 and TRBJ2-5; TRBD1 is a possible D gene (5 bases). Germline-derived CDR1 and CDR2 are MNHNS and SASEGT. The CDR3 is 13 amino acids.

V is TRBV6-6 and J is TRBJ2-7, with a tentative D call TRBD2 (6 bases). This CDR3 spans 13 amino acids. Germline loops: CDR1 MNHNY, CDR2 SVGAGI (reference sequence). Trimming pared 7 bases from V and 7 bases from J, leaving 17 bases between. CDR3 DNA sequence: TGTGCCAGCACCCCCCCGGGGCGGGGTGAGCAGTACTTC. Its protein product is CASTPPGRGEQYF.

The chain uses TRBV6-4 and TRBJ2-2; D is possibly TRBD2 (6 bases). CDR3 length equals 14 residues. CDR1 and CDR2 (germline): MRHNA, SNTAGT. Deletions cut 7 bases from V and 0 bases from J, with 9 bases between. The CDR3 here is CASTRESNTGELFF. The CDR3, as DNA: TGTGCCAGCACACGGGAGTCGAACACCGGGGAGCTGTTTTTT.

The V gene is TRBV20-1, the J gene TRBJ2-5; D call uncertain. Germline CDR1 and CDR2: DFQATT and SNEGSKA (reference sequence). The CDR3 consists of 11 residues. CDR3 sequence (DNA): TGCAGCATGGCGAAACAAGAGACCCAGTACTTC. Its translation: CSMAKQETQYF.

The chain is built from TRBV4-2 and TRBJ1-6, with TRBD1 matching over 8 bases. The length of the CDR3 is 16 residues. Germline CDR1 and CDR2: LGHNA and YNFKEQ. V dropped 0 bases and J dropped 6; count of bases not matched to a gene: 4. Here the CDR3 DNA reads TGTGCCAGCAGCCAAGAGCTCGACAGGGGTAATTCACCCCTCCACTTT. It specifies CASSQELDRGNSPLHF.

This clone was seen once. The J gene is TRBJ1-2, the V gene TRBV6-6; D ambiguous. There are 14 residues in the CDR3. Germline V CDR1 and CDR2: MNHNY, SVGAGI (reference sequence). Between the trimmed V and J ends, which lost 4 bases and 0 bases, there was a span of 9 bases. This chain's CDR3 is CASSSERPNYGYTF. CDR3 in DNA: TGTGCCAGCAGTTCTGAGAGGCCTAACTATGGCTACACCTTC.